Below, 16 T cell receptor beta chains from the same sample are listed, as sequenced in a study of blood T cell repertoires in COVID-19. Libraries were prepared by immunoSEQ multiplex PCR; TCRdb keeps only in-frame clonotypes and omits some of them. The data hold hundreds of thousands of clones, with around 84% observed a single time. Input material: peripheral blood. Receptors originate from a man aged 40-49 years with acute or convalescent COVID-19.

The CDR3 here is CASSLGRVETDTQYF. CDR3 sequence (DNA): TGCGCCAGCAGCTTGGGCAGGGTGGAGACAGATACGCAGTATTTT. The rearrangement joins TRBV5-1 to TRBJ2-3, with D perhaps matching TRBD1 (5 bases). With 0 bases removed from V and 3 bases from J, the gap between germline ends came to 11 bases. Germline CDR1 reads SGHRS; CDR2 reads YFSETQ. This CDR3 has 15 residues. Based on the CDR3 plus reference TRBV5-1 and TRBJ2-3, the full variable domain is KAGVTQTPRYLIKTRGQQVTLSCSPISGHRSVSWYQQTPGQGLQFLFEYFSETQRNKGNFPGRFSGRQFSNSRSEMNVSTLELGDSALYLCASSLGRVETDTQYFGPGTRLTVL.

V usage is TRBV6-5 and J usage is TRBJ1-2; the D gene is possibly TRBD1 (5 bases). Trimming removed 2 bases at V and 8 bases at J, with 12 bases between. CDR3 length equals 13 residues. Germline values: CDR1 MNHEY, CDR2 SVGAGI. CDR3 DNA: TGTGCCAGCAGTTACAAAGGGGTTAAGGGCTACACCTTC. As protein: CASSYKGVKGYTF.

This sequence joins TRBV18 and TRBJ1-1; 7 bases are shared with TRBD1. The V gene end was trimmed by 0 bases and the J gene end by 5 bases; junction bases not matched to a gene: 3. This CDR3 is built from 14 residues. Germline V lookup: CDR1 KGHSH, CDR2 LQKENI. CDR3 coding DNA: TGTGCCAGCTCACCACCGGTACAGGGGACTGAAGCTTTCTTT. It encodes CASSPPVQGTEAFF.

The chain employs TRBV5-1 and TRBJ2-1, with D possibly TRBD1 on 6 matching bases. Germline values: CDR1 SGHRS, CDR2 YFSETQ. This CDR3 comprises 14 residues. Trimming cost V 2 bases and J 3 bases, with 9 bases left between them. This CDR3 reads CASSLTGYYNEQFF. CDR3 bases: TGCGCCAGCAGCTTAACAGGGTACTACAATGAGCAGTTCTTC.

The chain recombines TRBV3-1 (or the pseudogene TRBV3-2) with TRBJ1-2; D is undetermined. V gave up 2 bases and J gave up 4 bases, with 8 bases separating them. The CDR3 is 13 residues long. Per the germline V gene, CDR1 is LGHDT and CDR2 is YNNKEL (reference sequence). The CDR3 sequence: CASSQRGSYGYTF. The CDR3 DNA follows: TGTGCCAGCAGCCAACGGGGTAGCTATGGCTACACCTTC.

This clone was picked up a small number of times. The chain employs TRBV4-2 and TRBJ1-3; D is perhaps TRBD1 (6 bases). V was pared by 3 bases and J by 5 bases, with 17 bases between. Germline CDR1 and CDR2: LGHNA and YNFKEQ. The CDR3 consists of 16 residues. The CDR3 bases are TGTGCCAGCAGCCAGCTTGGACAGATGGAGAGAAACACCATATATTTT. Its protein product is CASSQLGQMERNTIYF.

V and J are TRBV6-1 and TRBJ2-3; D is unresolved. The germline gives CDR1 MNHNS, CDR2 SASEGT. V lost 0 bases and J lost 5, with 15 bases in between. There are 16 residues in the CDR3. This CDR3 reads CASSEARIRPGDTQYF. For the CDR3, the DNA is TGTGCCAGCAGTGAAGCTCGAATCCGCCCGGGAGATACGCAGTATTTT.

This clone was detected only a few times. V and J are TRBV6-5 and TRBJ1-2, with TRBD1 matching over 10 bases. Per the germline V gene, CDR1 is MNHEY and CDR2 is SVGAGI. CDR3 length: 13 residues. The V and J ends lost 6 bases and 8 bases, in that order; junction bases with no gene match: 6. The CDR3 loop is CASSVSTGGGYTF. CDR3 coding DNA: TGTGCCAGCAGCGTCTCGACAGGGGGCGGCTACACCTTC.

Here the CDR3 reads CASSDQLGTDTQYF. The CDR3 coding sequence is TGTGCCAGCAGTGACCAACTCGGCACAGATACGCAGTATTTT. The rearrangement links TRBV2 to TRBJ2-3; D is unclear. V shed 3 bases and J shed 1 base, with 8 bases lying between them. This CDR3 region has 14 residues. Germline V CDR1 and CDR2: SNHLY, FYNNEI.

The CDR3 reads CASSLSGREGDTQYF. The CDR3 DNA sequence: TGTGCCAGCAGCTTATCTGGCAGGGAGGGTGATACGCAGTATTTT. The chain joins TRBV7-2 to TRBJ2-3; the match to TRBD2 covers 7 bases. V was pared by 2 bases and J by 6 bases, with 8 bases of the junction left unmatched. Germline V gene data show CDR1 as SGHTA and CDR2 as FQGNSA. CDR3 length: 15 residues. Full variable domain (rest looked up from reference TRBV7-2 and TRBJ2-3): GAGVSQSPSNKVTEKGKDVELRCDPISGHTALYWYRQSLGQGLEFLIYFQGNSAPDKSGLPSDRFSAERTGGSVSTLTIQRTQQEDSAVYLCASSLSGREGDTQYFGPGTRLTVL.

V and J are TRBV3-1 (or the pseudogene TRBV3-2) and TRBJ2-1; TRBD2 aligns across 8 bases. CDR1 and CDR2 (germline): LGHDT, YNNKEL (reference sequence). The CDR3 spans 17 residues. With 4 bases clipped from V and 0 bases from J, the junction kept 8 bases outside the gene matches. CDR3 coding DNA: TGTGCCAGCAGCCGTCAAAGACTAGCGTTCTCCTACAATGAGCAGTTCTTC. As protein: CASSRQRLAFSYNEQFF.

The chain joins TRBV1 to TRBJ1-1; TRBD1, the D gene given by the table, was not confirmed from the DNA. TRBV1 is reported as a pseudogene. The CDR3 runs to 16 residues. CDR3 DNA: TGCACCAGCAGCCAAGAACAGACAGGGGCGAACACTGAAGCTTTCTTT. Protein sequence: CTSSQEQTGANTEAFF.

The chain carries TRBV13 and TRBJ2-6; no firm D call. Trimming took 5 bases from V and 0 from J, leaving 8 bases between them. Germline V lookup: CDR1 PRHDT, CDR2 FYEKMQ (reference sequence). The CDR3 covers 15 residues. CDR3 sequence reads: CASSLRVSGANVLTF. The CDR3 DNA follows: TGTGCCAGCAGCCTCCGGGTCTCTGGGGCCAACGTCCTGACTTTC.

V usage is TRBV19 and J usage is TRBJ1-4, with D possibly TRBD1 on 5 matching bases. This CDR3 has 15 amino acids. CDR1 and CDR2 from the germline V gene are LNHDA and SQIVND (reference sequence). Trimming left V 5 bases short and J 1 base short, with 11 bases between. CDR3 amino acids: CASSGTQGTNEKLFF. Here the CDR3 DNA reads TGTGCCAGTAGTGGCACCCAGGGAACTAATGAAAAACTGTTTTTT. The complete variable domain, with remaining parts taken from reference TRBV19 and TRBJ1-4, reads DGGITQSPKYLFRKEGQNVTLSCEQNLNHDAMYWYRQDPGQGLRLIYYSQIVNDFQKGDIAEGYSVSREKKESFPLTVTSAQKNPTAFYLCASSGTQGTNEKLFFGSGTQLSVL.

This clone occurred once. This chain uses TRBV28 with TRBJ2-2; 11 nucleotides agree with TRBD2. The J segment lost 6 bases and the V segment lost 4 bases, leaving 1 base of the junction unmatched. CDR3 size: 14 residues. The germline gives CDR1 MDHEN, CDR2 SYDVKM. Written as DNA, the CDR3 is TGTGCCAGCAGTTCGACTAGCGGGGCCGGGGAGCTGTTTTTT. Amino acids: CASSSTSGAGELFF.

The chain links TRBV30 to TRBJ2-7, with 10 bases aligning to TRBD1. After removal of 5 bases from V and 2 bases from J, the junction contained 6 bases not matched to a gene. This CDR3 has 14 residues. Germline V CDR1 and CDR2: GTSNPN, SVGIG (reference sequence). The CDR3 spells CAWRSGTGAYEQYF. The DNA for the CDR3 is TGTGCCTGGCGATCCGGGACAGGGGCCTACGAGCAGTACTTC. Looking up the rest from reference TRBV30 and TRBJ2-7 gives the full variable domain: SQTIHQWPATLVQPVGSPLSLECTVEGTSNPNLYWYRQAAGRGLQLLFYSVGIGQISSEVPQNLSASRPQDRQFILSSKKLLLSDSGFYLCAWRSGTGAYEQYFGPGTRLTVT.